The 3 T cell receptor beta chains reported below all come from one sample, sequenced in a study of cytomegalovirus exposure and HLA in healthy donors. TCRdb's copy holds only in-frame clones and misses some; the assay was immunoSEQ multiplex PCR. In the table there are 120,000 to 150,000 clones, about 87% of which are singletons. Sequenced input: PBMCs. Source of these receptors: a man between 18 and 35 years old in good health and CMV-seropositive.

The chain combines TRBV5-1 with TRBJ2-1; possible D gene TRBD1, 5 bases. The V end was cut by 0 bases, the J end by 5 bases, with 12 bases between. The CDR3 extends over 15 amino acids. CDR1 is SGHRS, CDR2 YFSETQ, per germline. This CDR3 is CASSLDPQGNNEQFF. CDR3 nucleotides: TGCGCCAGCAGCTTGGACCCCCAGGGAAACAATGAGCAGTTCTTC.

The J gene is TRBJ2-7, the V gene TRBV2, with a possible D match to TRBD1 (6 bases). CDR1 and CDR2 from the germline V gene are SNHLY and FYNNEI. V shed 6 bases and J shed 4 bases, with 13 bases lying between them. This CDR3 has 13 residues. As DNA, the CDR3 is TGTGCCAGCAGACGGACAGCCGATTACGAGCAGTACTTC. It translates to CASRRTADYEQYF. The full variable domain, in which reference TRBV2 and TRBJ2-7 provide the parts outside the CDR3, is EPEVTQTPSHQVTQMGQEVILRCVPISNHLYFYWYRQILGQKVEFLVSFYNNEISEKSEIFDDQFSVERPDGSNFTLKIRSTKLEDSAMYFCASRRTADYEQYFGPGTRLTVT.

The chain couples TRBV5-4 to TRBJ2-2; 10 nucleotides match TRBD1. Germline assignment: CDR1 SGHNT and CDR2 YYREEE (reference sequence). The length of the CDR3 is 15 residues. Germline trimming cut 4 bases from V and 6 bases from J; bases unmatched to any gene: 6. The CDR3 region is CASSDWTGGAGELFF. The CDR3 DNA reads as TGTGCCAGCAGCGATTGGACAGGGGGAGCCGGGGAGCTGTTTTTT.